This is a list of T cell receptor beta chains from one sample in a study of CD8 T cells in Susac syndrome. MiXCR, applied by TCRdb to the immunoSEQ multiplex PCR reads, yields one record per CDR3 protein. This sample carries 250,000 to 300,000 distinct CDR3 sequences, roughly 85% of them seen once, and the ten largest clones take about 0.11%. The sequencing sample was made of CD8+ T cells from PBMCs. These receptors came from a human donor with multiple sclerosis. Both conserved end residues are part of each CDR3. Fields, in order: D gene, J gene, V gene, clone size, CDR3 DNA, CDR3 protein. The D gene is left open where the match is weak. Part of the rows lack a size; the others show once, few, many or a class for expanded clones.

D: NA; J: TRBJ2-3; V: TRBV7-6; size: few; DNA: TGTGCCAGCAGCTTAGGAGCTCTAGGTCAGGCGCAGTATTTT; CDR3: CASSLGALGQAQYF
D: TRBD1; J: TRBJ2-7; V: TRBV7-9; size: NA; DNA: TGTGCCAGCAGCCCCCAGGGGACAGGCCGTTACGAGCAGTACTTC; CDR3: CASSPQGTGRYEQYF
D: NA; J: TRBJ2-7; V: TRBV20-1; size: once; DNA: TGCAGTCCGAACTGGGTAGGCTCCTACGAGCAGTACTTC; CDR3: CSPNWVGSYEQYF
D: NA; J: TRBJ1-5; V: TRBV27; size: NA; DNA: TGTGCCAGCAGTGAAGGACCCGGACACGATCAGCCCCAGCATTTT; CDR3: CASSEGPGHDQPQHF
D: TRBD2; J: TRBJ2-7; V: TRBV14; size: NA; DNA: TGTGCCAGCAGCCAGGGGAGGGGAAACGAGCAGTACTTC; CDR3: CASSQGRGNEQYF
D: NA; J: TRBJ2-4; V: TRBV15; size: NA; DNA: TGTGCCACCAGCTATCAGGACATTCAGTACTTC; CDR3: CATSYQDIQYF
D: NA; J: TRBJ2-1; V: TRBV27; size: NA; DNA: TGTGCCATAAGCGGTTACTACAATGAGCAGTTCTTC; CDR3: CAISGYYNEQFF
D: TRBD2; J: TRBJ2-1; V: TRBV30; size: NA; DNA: TGTGCCTGGAGTAATCCGGGACTAGCGGGAGTAAGGAATGAGCAGTTCTTC; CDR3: CAWSNPGLAGVRNEQFF
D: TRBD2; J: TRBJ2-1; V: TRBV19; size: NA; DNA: TGTGCCAGTAGTCTGATTTATTGGACTAGCGGGGCCGAAAGCTCCTACAATGAGCAGTTCTTC; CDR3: CASSLIYWTSGAESSYNEQFF
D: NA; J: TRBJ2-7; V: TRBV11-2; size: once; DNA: TGTGCCAGCAGCTTAGCGCCCTTAGCCTACGAGCAGTACTTC; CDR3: CASSLAPLAYEQYF
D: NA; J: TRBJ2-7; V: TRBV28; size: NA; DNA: TGTCCCAGCAGTCTGGCCGGGGGTGACTACGAGCAGTACTTC; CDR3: CPSSLAGGDYEQYF
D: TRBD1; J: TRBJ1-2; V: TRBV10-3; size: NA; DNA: TGTGCCATCAGTGAGTCCCGGGCTCGGGACAGCTTTTCTTATGGCTACACCTTC; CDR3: CAISESRARDSFSYGYTF
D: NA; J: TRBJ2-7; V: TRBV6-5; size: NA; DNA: TGTGCCAGCAGTTACGGAGCGATCTACGAGCAGTACTTC; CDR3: CASSYGAIYEQYF
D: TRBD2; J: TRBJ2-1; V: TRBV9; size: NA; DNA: TGTGCCAGCACAAGGGGACTAGCGGCCACTGGAGGGCCGGACAATGAGCAGTTCTTC; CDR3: CASTRGLAATGGPDNEQFF
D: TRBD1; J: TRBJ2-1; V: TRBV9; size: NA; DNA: TGTGCCAGCAGCGAGGAGACAGGGCGGGATGAGCAGTTCTTC; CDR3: CASSEETGRDEQFF
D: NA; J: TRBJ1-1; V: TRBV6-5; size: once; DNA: TGTGCCAGCACGTCCTACAGGGAGGGGAACACTGAAGCTTTCTTT; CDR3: CASTSYREGNTEAFF
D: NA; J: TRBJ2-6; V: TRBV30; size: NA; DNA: TGTGCCTGGACTAGGTTGGGCAACGTCCTGACTTTC; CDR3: CAWTRLGNVLTF
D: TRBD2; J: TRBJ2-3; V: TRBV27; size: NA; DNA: TGTGCCAGCAGTTTGGGCGGGAGGGACGCAGATACGCAGTATTTT; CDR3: CASSLGGRDADTQYF
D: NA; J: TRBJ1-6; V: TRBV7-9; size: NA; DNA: TGTGCCAGCAGCTTAGAGGGGCACCCGAGGAGCTCCTATAATTCACCCCTCCACTTT; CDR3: CASSLEGHPRSSYNSPLHF
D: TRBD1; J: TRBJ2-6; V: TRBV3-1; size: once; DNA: TGTGCCAGCAGCCAAGAGGGCTATTGGGACAGGGACCTCTCTGGGGCCAACGTCCTGACTTTC; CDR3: CASSQEGYWDRDLSGANVLTF
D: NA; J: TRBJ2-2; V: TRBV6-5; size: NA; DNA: TGTGCCAGCAGTTACTCGCCCCCTACGAACACCGGGGAGCTGTTTTTT; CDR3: CASSYSPPTNTGELFF
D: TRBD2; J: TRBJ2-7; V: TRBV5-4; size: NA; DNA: TGTGCCAGCAGCTTCACTAGCGGCTACGAGCAGTACTTC; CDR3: CASSFTSGYEQYF
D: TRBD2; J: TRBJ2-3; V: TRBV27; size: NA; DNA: TGTGCCAGCAGATATTTACTAGGAGGGAGGGCCATATCAGATACGCAGTATTTT; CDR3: CASRYLLGGRAISDTQYF
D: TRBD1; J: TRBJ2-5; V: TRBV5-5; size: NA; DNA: TGTGCCAGCAGCTCACAGGGGGAAGAGACCCAGTACTTC; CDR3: CASSSQGEETQYF
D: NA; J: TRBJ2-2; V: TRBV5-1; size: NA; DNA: TGCGCCAGCCACGGACAGATGAACACCGGGGAGCTGTTTTTT; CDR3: CASHGQMNTGELFF
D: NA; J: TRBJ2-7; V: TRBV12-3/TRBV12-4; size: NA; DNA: TGTGCCAGCAGTTTCGTGGGGATCTACGAGCAGTACTTC; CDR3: CASSFVGIYEQYF
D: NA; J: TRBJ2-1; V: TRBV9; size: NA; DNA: TGTGCCAGCAGCGTAGGGGGGGACCTGCGTAATGAGCAGTTCTTC; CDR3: CASSVGGDLRNEQFF
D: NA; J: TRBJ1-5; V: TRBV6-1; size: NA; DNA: TGTGCCAGCAGTGAACTCAGGACCCTTTATAGCAATCAGCCCCAGCATTTT; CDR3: CASSELRTLYSNQPQHF
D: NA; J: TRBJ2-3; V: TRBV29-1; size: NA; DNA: TGCAGCGTTGAAGGGGGGCTCGGCACAGATACGCAGTATTTT; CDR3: CSVEGGLGTDTQYF
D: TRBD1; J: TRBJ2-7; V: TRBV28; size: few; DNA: TGTGCCAGCAGTTTTCGGACAGGGTGGAACTACGAGCAGTACTTC; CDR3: CASSFRTGWNYEQYF
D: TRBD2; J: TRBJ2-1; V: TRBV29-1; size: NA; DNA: TGCAGCGTTGAGGGGACTAGAGCCCCAGAGGCATCCTACAATGAGCAGTTCTTC; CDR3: CSVEGTRAPEASYNEQFF
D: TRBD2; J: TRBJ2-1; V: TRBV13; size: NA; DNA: TGTGCCAGCAGACTTATTCGACTAGCGGACTACAATGAGCAGTTCTTC; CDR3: CASRLIRLADYNEQFF
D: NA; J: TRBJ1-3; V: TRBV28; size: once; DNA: TGTGCCAGCAGTCCCCGCGGACAACTCTCTGGAAACACCATATATTTT; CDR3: CASSPRGQLSGNTIYF